Listed here are 22 T cell receptor beta chains from one sample, sequenced in a study of shared clonotypes between healthy human individuals (dated by TCRdb to about 2020). To prepare the library, the immunoSEQ multiplex PCR assay was applied. TCRdb carries this immuneACCESS record with in-frame sequences only. Its versions omit some clonotypes, under half of them owing to an unresolved V gene in the studies checked, with the rest unexplained. This sample has about 2.3 million clones in its table, and 85% to 95% of those were observed once. The ten largest clones capture 0.37% of the sample. Sequenced material: naive CD4+ T cells from PBMCs. The sample's cell subset or site, from its label and the paper: CD45RA+ positively selected. These TCRs come from a man in his late teens or twenties in good health. Some clones in this sample may be carry-over from other donors' samples.

The V and J genes are TRBV25-1 and TRBJ2-1; D call uncertain. The germline V and J ends were trimmed by 6 bases and 4 bases, with 10 bases remaining between them. The CDR3 extends over 13 amino acids. From germline, CDR1 is MGHDK and CDR2 SYGVNS. The CDR3 region is CASRLDGYNEQFF. DNA for the CDR3: TGTGCCAGCAGGTTGGACGGGTACAATGAGCAGTTCTTC.

This clone occurred a few times. This chain joins TRBV18 and TRBJ1-5; no clear D gene. Per the germline V gene, CDR1 is KGHSH and CDR2 is LQKENI. The V and J ends lost 4 bases and 1 base respectively, with 17 bases between them. The CDR3 length is 17 residues. The CDR3 nucleotides are TGTGCCAGCTCACTAACAGCGACGACGAGGAGCAATCAGCCCCAGCATTTT. This encodes CASSLTATTRSNQPQHF.

The genes are TRBV30 and TRBJ2-7; TRBD2 matches at 10 bases. The germline V gene has CDR1 GTSNPN and CDR2 SVGIG (reference sequence). The length of the CDR3 is 16 residues. V trimming: 2 bases; J trimming: 7 bases; junction bases outside the gene matches: 14. CDR3 sequence (DNA): TGTGCCTGGAGTTGGCGAGCAGCGGGAGGGCGGTGGGAGCAGTACTTC. Translated: CAWSWRAAGGRWEQYF.

The chain combines TRBV11-2 with TRBJ2-7; 9 bases agree with TRBD2. This CDR3 region has 19 residues. V lost 4 bases, J lost 6 bases, and 22 bases stayed unmatched. The germline V gene has CDR1 SGHAT and CDR2 FQNNGV. As DNA, the CDR3 is TGTGCCAGCAGCTCACTAGAAGGGGTTTTGGTAGCGGGAGTTCCCGAGCAGTACTTC. It translates to CASSSLEGVLVAGVPEQYF.

The genes are TRBV29-1 and TRBJ1-4, with D possibly matching TRBD1 (5 bases). V was clipped by 2 bases and J by 8 bases, with 12 bases between them. This CDR3 comprises 13 residues. Germline loops: CDR1 SQVTM, CDR2 ANQGSEA. The CDR3 DNA is TGCAGCGTTGAAAAGGGGTCGGGGGAAAAACTGTTTTTT. It is translated as CSVEKGSGEKLFF. Using reference TRBV29-1 and TRBJ1-4 for the parts outside the CDR3, the full variable domain is SAVISQKPSRDICQRGTSLTIQCQVDSQVTMMFWYRQQPGQSLTLIATANQGSEATYESGFVIDKFPISRPNLTFSTLTVSNMSPEDSSIYLCSVEKGSGEKLFFGSGTQLSVL.

The V call is TRBV28, the J call TRBJ2-3; 8 bases align to TRBD2. Trimming removed 3 bases from V and 0 bases from J; junction bases left unmatched: 11. The CDR3 runs to 18 residues. Per the germline V gene, CDR1 is MDHEN and CDR2 is SYDVKM. The CDR3 spells CASSFRLAHILSTDTQYF. In DNA, the CDR3 is TGTGCCAGCAGTTTCCGACTAGCGCATATCCTAAGCACAGATACGCAGTATTTT.

V usage is TRBV11-2 and J usage is TRBJ2-2; D is ambiguous. CDR1 and CDR2 (germline): SGHAT, FQNNGV. This CDR3 is 15 amino acids long. V was clipped by 2 bases and J by 6 bases, with 13 bases between them. CDR3 bases: TGTGCCAGCAGCTTACCCGCGACGATCCCCGGGGAGCTGTTTTTT. It encodes CASSLPATIPGELFF.

V is TRBV4-1 and J is TRBJ1-5; D remains ambiguous. The CDR3 extends over 13 amino acids. V lost 1 base and J lost 6, with 7 bases in between. Per the germline V gene, CDR1 is MGHRA and CDR2 is YSYEKL. CDR3 residues: CASSQGYSQPQHF. CDR3 sequence (DNA): TGCGCCAGCAGCCAAGGATACTCTCAGCCCCAGCATTTT.

To note about this clone: The sample holds other DNA sequences that translate to the same CDR3. The chain links TRBV4-1 to TRBJ2-7; 8 nucleotides line up with TRBD1. The CDR3 runs to 14 residues. V trimming: 4 bases; J trimming: 4 bases; junction bases outside the gene matches: 6. CDR1 is MGHRA and CDR2 is YSYEKL in the germline V gene. CDR3 sequence reads: CASSRQTGDYEQYF. CDR3 DNA sequence: TGCGCCAGCAGCCGACAGACAGGGGATTACGAGCAGTACTTC.

The V call is TRBV7-3, the J call TRBJ2-7; 7 bases are shared with TRBD1. This CDR3 spans 13 amino acids. V was clipped by 2 bases and J by 8 bases; unmatched bases: 6. Per germline, CDR1 SGHTA and CDR2 FQGTGA. The CDR3 coding sequence is TGTGCCAGCAGCTTAGACAGGGAAAGGAAGCAGTACTTC. Its protein is CASSLDRERKQYF. Looking up the rest from reference TRBV7-3 and TRBJ2-7 gives the full variable domain: GAGVSQTPSNKVTEKGKYVELRCDPISGHTALYWYRQSLGQGPEFLIYFQGTGAADDSGLPNDRFFAVRPEGSVSTLKIQRTERGDSAVYLCASSLDRERKQYFGPGTRLTVT.

V usage is TRBV19 and J usage is TRBJ1-5, with TRBD1 identical over 7 bases. CDR3 length: 15 amino acids. The germline CDR1 and CDR2 sequences are LNHDA and SQIVND (reference sequence). The trim removed 3 bases at V and 2 bases at J, leaving 4 bases unmatched. The CDR3 DNA sequence: TGTGCCAGTAGTATCAGTGACAGGGGCAATCAGCCCCAGCATTTT. Its protein product is CASSISDRGNQPQHF.

This clone was observed once. Other nucleotide sequences from this sample produce the same CDR3. This rearrangement joins TRBV18 to TRBJ1-4; D is ambiguous. CDR1 is KGHSH, CDR2 LQKENI, per germline. Trimming removed 1 base at V and 0 bases at J, with 6 bases between. This CDR3 contains 15 residues. CDR3 DNA: TGTGCCAGCTCACCACGGGTCGCAACTAATGAAAAACTGTTTTTT. It translates to CASSPRVATNEKLFF.

On this clone: The sample has other DNA sequences that encode this CDR3 too. The V gene is TRBV4-2, the J gene TRBJ2-2, with D perhaps matching TRBD1 or TRBD2 (5 bases each). The CDR3 covers 16 residues. Trimming removed 3 bases at V and 3 bases at J, with 14 bases between. CDR1 is LGHNA and CDR2 is YNFKEQ in the germline V gene. In DNA form, the CDR3 reads TGTGCCAGCAGCCACGCCCTGGGGGTGGACACCGGGGAGCTGTTTTTT. This gives the protein CASSHALGVDTGELFF.

This chain connects TRBV7-2 to TRBJ2-2; D is ambiguous. Trimming took 3 bases from V and 6 from J, leaving 8 bases between them. The germline gives CDR1 SGHTA, CDR2 FQGNSA. The CDR3 extends over 13 amino acids. CDR3 sequence: CASSFGESGELFF. The DNA for the CDR3 is TGTGCCAGCAGCTTCGGCGAATCCGGGGAGCTGTTTTTT.

The CDR3 loop is CASSRKYKGADTQYF. The CDR3 region has the DNA TGTGCCAGCAGCCGAAAGTATAAGGGGGCAGATACGCAGTATTTT. The V call is TRBV14, the J call TRBJ2-3, with TRBD1 as a possible D gene (6 bases). V was shortened by 4 bases and J by 4 bases, with 15 bases between the two germline ends. The CDR3 covers 15 residues. CDR1 is SGHDN, CDR2 FVKESK, per germline. The variable domain in full, with the rest retrieved from reference TRBV14 and TRBJ2-3, is EAGVTQFPSHSVIEKGQTVTLRCDPISGHDNLYWYRRVMGKEIKFLLHFVKESKQDESGMPNNRFLAERTGGTYSTLKVQPAELEDSGVYFCASSRKYKGADTQYFGPGTRLTVL.

The genes are TRBV7-6 and TRBJ1-4; D not resolved. V shed 5 bases and J shed 0 bases, with 10 bases lying between them. The CDR3 is 15 amino acids. Looked up from germline, CDR1 is SGHVS and CDR2 is FNYEAQ. CDR3 protein: CASSRRVATNEKLFF. The CDR3 bases are TGTGCCAGCAGCCGCCGCGTTGCAACTAATGAAAAACTGTTTTTT. Supplemented by reference TRBV7-6 and TRBJ1-4, the full variable domain reads GAGVSQSPRYKVTKRGQDVALRCDPISGHVSLYWYRQALGQGPEFLTYFNYEAQQDKSGLPNDRFSAERPEGSISTLTIQRTEQRDSAMYRCASSRRVATNEKLFFGSGTQLSVL.

J is TRBJ2-6 and V is TRBV28, with 9 bases aligning to TRBD1. Germline assignment: CDR1 MDHEN and CDR2 SYDVKM. The CDR3 length is 17 residues. The V gene end was trimmed by 5 bases and the J gene end by 4 bases; junction bases not matched to a gene: 9. This CDR3 reads CASSVRDRVYGANVLTF. The CDR3 DNA is TGTGCCAGCAGTGTCCGGGACAGGGTATACGGGGCCAACGTCCTGACTTTC.

The V and J genes are TRBV28 and TRBJ1-6; a possible D gene is TRBD1 (5 bases). The CDR3 spans 15 residues. Trimming removed 8 bases at V and 7 bases at J, with 18 bases between. Germline lookup yields CDR1 MDHEN and CDR2 SYDVKM. The DNA for the CDR3 is TGTGCCAGCGGAAGCGGGGGGGTCGGGAATTCACCCCTCCACTTT. Translating it yields CASGSGGVGNSPLHF.

The rearrangement joins TRBV14 to TRBJ2-3; D gene ambiguous. The ends were cut back, 1 base at V and 6 bases at J, with 8 bases in the middle. CDR1 is SGHDN, CDR2 FVKESK, per germline. The CDR3 extends over 13 amino acids. In DNA form, the CDR3 reads TGTGCCAGCAGCCAAGGGGCAGGTGATACGCAGTATTTT. Residues: CASSQGAGDTQYF.

This chain joins TRBV11-2 and TRBJ2-5; 9 bases map to TRBD1. V lost 6 bases, J lost 5 bases, and 4 bases stayed unmatched. The CDR3 length is 13 residues. Germline V lookup: CDR1 SGHAT, CDR2 FQNNGV. For the CDR3, the DNA is TGTGCCAGCAGGACGACAGGGGGGGAGACCCAGTACTTC. Translating it yields CASRTTGGETQYF. The variable domain in full, with the rest retrieved from reference TRBV11-2 and TRBJ2-5, is EAGVAQSPRYKIIEKRQSVAFWCNPISGHATLYWYQQILGQGPKLLIQFQNNGVVDDSQLPKDRFSAERLKGVDSTLKIQPAKLEDSAVYLCASRTTGGETQYFGPGTRLLVL.

The chain combines TRBV7-3 with TRBJ1-1, with D maybe TRBD1 (5 bases). CDR3 length: 15 residues. Germline V gives CDR1 SGHTA, CDR2 FQGTGA. Trimming cost V 5 bases and J 0 bases, with 13 bases left between them. DNA of the CDR3: TGTGCCAGCAGCCTAGGCCCAGGGTTGAACACTGAAGCTTTCTTT. Translated, it gives CASSLGPGLNTEAFF.

CDR3 in amino acids: CASSQWFSSRAQIDEQFF. In nucleotides, the CDR3 is TGCGCCAGCAGCCAATGGTTTTCTAGTCGGGCCCAAATCGATGAGCAGTTCTTC. V gene TRBV4-3 combines with J gene TRBJ2-1, with D unclear. The ends were cut back, 2 bases at V and 8 bases at J, with 25 bases in the middle. The CDR3 length is 18 residues. Per germline, CDR1 LGHNA and CDR2 YSLEER.